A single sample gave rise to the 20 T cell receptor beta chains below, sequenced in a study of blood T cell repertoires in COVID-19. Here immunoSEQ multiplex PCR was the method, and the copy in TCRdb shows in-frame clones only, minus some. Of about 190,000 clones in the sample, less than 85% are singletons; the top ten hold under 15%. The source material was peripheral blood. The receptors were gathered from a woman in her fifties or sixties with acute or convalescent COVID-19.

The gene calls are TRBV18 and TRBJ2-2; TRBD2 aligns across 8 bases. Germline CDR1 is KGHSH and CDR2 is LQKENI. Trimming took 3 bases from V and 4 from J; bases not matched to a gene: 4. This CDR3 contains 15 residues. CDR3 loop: CASSPPRGGTGELFF. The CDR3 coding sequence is TGTGCCAGCTCACCGCCCCGGGGGGGCACCGGGGAGCTGTTTTTT.

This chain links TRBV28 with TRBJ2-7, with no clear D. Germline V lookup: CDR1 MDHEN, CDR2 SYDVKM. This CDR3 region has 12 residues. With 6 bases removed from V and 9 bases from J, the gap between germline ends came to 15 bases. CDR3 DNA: TGTGCCAGCAGAGGTGGGCTTTTCGCGCAGTACTTC. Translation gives CASRGGLFAQYF.

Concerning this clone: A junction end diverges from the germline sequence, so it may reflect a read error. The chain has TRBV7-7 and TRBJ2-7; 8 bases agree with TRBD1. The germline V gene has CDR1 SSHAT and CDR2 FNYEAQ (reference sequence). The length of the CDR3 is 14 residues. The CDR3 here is CASSATPTGDEQYF. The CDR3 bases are TGTGCTAGCAGCGCCACCCCGACAGGGGACGAGCAGTACTTC.

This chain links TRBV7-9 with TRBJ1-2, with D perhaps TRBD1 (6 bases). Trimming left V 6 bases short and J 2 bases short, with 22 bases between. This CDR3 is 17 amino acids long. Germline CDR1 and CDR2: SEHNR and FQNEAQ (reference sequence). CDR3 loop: CASSSDRIPRRNYGYTF. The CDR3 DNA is TGTGCCAGCAGTAGTGACAGGATTCCCCGAAGAAACTATGGCTACACCTTC.

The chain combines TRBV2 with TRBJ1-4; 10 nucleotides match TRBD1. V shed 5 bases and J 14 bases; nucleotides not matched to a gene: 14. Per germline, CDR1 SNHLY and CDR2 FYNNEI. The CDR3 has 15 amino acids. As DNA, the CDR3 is TGTGCCAGCAGTCTCCGACAGGGGGCATCAGTTCGGCTGTTTTTT. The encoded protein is CASSLRQGASVRLFF.

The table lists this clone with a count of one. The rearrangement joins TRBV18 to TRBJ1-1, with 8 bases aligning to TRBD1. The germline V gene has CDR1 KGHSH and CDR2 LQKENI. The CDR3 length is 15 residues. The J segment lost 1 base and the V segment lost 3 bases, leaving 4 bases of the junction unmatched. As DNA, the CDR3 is TGTGCCAGCTCACCTCCCCAGGGGGCGAACACTGAAGCTTTCTTT. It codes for CASSPPQGANTEAFF. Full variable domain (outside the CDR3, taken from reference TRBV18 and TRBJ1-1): NAGVMQNPRHLVRRRGQEARLRCSPMKGHSHVYWYRQLPEEGLKFMVYLQKENIIDESGMPKERFSAEFPKEGPSILRIQQVVRGDSAAYFCASSPPQGANTEAFFGQGTRLTVV.

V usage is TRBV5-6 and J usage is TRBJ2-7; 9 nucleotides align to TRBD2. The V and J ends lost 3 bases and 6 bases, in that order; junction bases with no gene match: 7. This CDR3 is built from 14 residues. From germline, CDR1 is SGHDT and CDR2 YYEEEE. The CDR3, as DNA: TGTGCCAGCAGCTCAAGGGCGGGAGGGGGCGAGCAGTACTTC. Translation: CASSSRAGGGEQYF. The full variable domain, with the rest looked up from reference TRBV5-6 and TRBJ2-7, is DAGVTQSPTHLIKTRGQQVTLRCSPKSGHDTVSWYQQALGQGPQFIFQYYEEEERQRGNFPDRFSGHQFPNYSSELNVNALLLGDSALYLCASSSRAGGGEQYFGPGTRLTVT.

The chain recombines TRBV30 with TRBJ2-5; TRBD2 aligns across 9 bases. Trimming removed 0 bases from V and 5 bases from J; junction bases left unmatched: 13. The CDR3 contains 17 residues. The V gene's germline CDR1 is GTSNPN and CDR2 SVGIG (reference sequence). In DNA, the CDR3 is TGTGCCTGGAGTGTTGGGCTAGCGGGACCCTCGGGCGAGACCCAGTACTTC. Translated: CAWSVGLAGPSGETQYF.

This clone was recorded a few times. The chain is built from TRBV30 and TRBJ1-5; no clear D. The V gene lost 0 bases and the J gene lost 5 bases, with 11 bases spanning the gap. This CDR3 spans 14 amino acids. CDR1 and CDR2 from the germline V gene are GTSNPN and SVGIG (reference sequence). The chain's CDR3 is CAWSVDIRDQPQHF. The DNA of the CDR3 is TGTGCCTGGAGTGTAGACATCCGAGATCAGCCCCAGCATTTT.

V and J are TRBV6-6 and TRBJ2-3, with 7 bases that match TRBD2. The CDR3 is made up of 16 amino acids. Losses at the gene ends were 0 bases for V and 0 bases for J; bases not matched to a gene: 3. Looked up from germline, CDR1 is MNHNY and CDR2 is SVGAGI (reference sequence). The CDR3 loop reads CASSYSPSGSTDTQYF. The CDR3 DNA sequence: TGTGCCAGCAGTTACTCGCCTAGCGGAAGCACAGATACGCAGTATTTT.

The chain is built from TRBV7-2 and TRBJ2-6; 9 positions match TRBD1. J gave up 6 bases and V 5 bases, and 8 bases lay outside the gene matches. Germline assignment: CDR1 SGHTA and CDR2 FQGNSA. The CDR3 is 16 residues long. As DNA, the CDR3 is TGTGCCAGCAGCGCAGACAGGGGGGGCTCGGCCAACGTCCTGACTTTC. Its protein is CASSADRGGSANVLTF.

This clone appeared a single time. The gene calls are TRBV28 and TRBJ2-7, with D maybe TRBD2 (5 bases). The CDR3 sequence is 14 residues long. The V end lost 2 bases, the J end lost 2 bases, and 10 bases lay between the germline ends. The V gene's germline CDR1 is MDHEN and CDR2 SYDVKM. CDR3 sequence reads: CASSLIGVAYEQYF. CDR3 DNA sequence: TGTGCCAGCAGTTTAATCGGGGTAGCCTACGAGCAGTACTTC. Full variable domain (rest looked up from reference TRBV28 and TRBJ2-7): DVKVTQSSRYLVKRTGEKVFLECVQDMDHENMFWYRQDPGLGLRLIYFSYDVKMKEKGDIPEGYSVSREKKERFSLILESASTNQTSMYLCASSLIGVAYEQYFGPGTRLTVT.

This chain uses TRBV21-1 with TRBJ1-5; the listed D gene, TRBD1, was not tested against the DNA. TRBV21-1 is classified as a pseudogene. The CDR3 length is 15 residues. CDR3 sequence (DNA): TGTGCCAGCAGCACGGGACAAAGCATCAATCAGCCCCAGCATTTT. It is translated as CASSTGQSINQPQHF.

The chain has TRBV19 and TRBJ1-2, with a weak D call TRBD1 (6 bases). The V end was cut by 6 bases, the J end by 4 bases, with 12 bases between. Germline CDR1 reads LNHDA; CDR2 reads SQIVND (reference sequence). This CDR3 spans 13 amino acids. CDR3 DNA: TGTGCCAGTAGGCAGGGGTTTGGCTATGGCTACACCTTC. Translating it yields CASRQGFGYGYTF.

The CDR3 is CASSLDGVSTEAFF. CDR3 bases: TGTGCCAGCAGCCTGGACGGGGTGAGCACTGAAGCTTTCTTT. The chain joins TRBV7-2 to TRBJ1-1; no reliable D call. The ends were cut back, 5 bases at V and 4 bases at J, with 14 bases in the middle. Germline V CDR1 and CDR2: SGHTA, FQGNSA. The CDR3 covers 14 residues.

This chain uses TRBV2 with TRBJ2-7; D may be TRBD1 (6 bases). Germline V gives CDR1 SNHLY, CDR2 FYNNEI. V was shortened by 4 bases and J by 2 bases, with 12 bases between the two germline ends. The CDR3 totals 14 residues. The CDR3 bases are TGTGCCAGCAGTGCTCAGGGGACGCCCTACGAGCAGTACTTC. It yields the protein CASSAQGTPYEQYF.

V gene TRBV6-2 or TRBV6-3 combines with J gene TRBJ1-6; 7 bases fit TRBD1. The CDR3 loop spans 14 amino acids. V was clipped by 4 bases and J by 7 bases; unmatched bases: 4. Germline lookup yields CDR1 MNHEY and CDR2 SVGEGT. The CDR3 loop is CASSSRGTNSPLHF. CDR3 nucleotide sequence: TGTGCCAGCAGTTCCAGGGGGACGAATTCACCCCTCCACTTT.

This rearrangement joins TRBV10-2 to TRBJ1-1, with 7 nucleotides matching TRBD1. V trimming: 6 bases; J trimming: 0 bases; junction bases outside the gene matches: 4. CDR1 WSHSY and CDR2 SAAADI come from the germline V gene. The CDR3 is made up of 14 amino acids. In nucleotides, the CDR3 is TGCGCCAGCAGGAAGGGACAGATGAACACTGAAGCTTTCTTT. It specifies CASRKGQMNTEAFF.

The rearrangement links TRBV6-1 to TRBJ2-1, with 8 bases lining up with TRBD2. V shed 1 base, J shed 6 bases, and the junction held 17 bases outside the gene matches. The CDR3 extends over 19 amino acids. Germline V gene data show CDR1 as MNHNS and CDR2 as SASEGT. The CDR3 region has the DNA TGTGCCAGCAGTGAAGGGTGGGGTCTAGCGGGCAAATATGGCAATGAGCAGTTCTTC. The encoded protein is CASSEGWGLAGKYGNEQFF.

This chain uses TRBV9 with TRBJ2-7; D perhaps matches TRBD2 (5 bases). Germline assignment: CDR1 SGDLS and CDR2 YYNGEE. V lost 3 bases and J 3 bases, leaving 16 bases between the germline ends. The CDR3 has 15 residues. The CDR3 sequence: CASSAGIASYYEQYF. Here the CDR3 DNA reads TGTGCCAGCAGCGCCGGGATAGCGTCTTACTACGAGCAGTACTTC. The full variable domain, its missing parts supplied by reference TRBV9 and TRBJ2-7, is DSGVTQTPKHLITATGQRVTLRCSPRSGDLSVYWYQQSLDQGLQFLIQYYNGEERAKGNILERFSAQQFPDLHSELNLSSLELGDSALYFCASSAGIASYYEQYFGPGTRLTVT.